This TCR beta chain was captured in a study of vaccination and CD4 T cells after COVID-19. Whole-study context: Researchers treated cells with overlapping spike peptides taken from SARS-CoV-2, HCoV-NL63, HCoV-OC43 and HCoV-229E. Control cultures used a CEFX viral epitope pool, an HIV-1 Nef peptide pool, or no peptide. The study, taken as a whole, reports: Convalescent patients displayed a median 86.3% of reactive clones emerging only post-vaccination.

Treatment described: roughly 11-day PBMC culture with coronavirus spike peptide pools or control peptides (ViraFEST assay). Oncomine TCR Beta short-read sequencing was applied to DNA from cultured CD4+ T cells. In this case, cultured CD4+ T cells provided the extracted genomic DNA. TCRdb re-called the PCR reads through MiXCR, storing one row per CDR3 protein. Here the sample spans more than 20,000 distinct CDR3 sequences, around three quarters being singletons. As to this clonotype: The antigen is undetermined.

V was trimmed by 2 bases and J by 7 bases, leaving 12 bases between them. This CDR3 is built from 14 residues. CDR1 and CDR2 from the germline V gene are WNHNN and SYGVQD (reference sequence). The sequencing sample was made of CD4+ T cells from blood, cultured in vitro. This rearrangement joins TRBV10-1 to TRBJ2-1; perhaps D is TRBD1 or TRBD2 (5 bases each). This TCR derives from a human donor who had recovered from COVID-19. The CDR3 DNA is TGCGCCAGCAGTGAGACGCGAGGGGTAAATGAGCAGTTCTTC. Its translation is CASSETRGVNEQFF.